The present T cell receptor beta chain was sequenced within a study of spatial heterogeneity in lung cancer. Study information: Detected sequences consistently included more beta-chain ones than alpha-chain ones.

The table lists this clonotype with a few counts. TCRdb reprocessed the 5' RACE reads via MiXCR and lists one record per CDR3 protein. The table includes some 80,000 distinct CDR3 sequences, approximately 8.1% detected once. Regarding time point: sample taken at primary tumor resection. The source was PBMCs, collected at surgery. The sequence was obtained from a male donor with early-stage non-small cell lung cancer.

The DNA of the CDR3 is TGCAGCTTTAGGGACAGCCCCTACGAGCAGTACTTC. Translation: CSFRDSPYEQYF. The chain carries TRBV29-1 and TRBJ2-7, with TRBD1 matching over 7 bases. V lost 8 bases to trimming and J lost 2 bases; unmatched junction nucleotides: 6. The CDR3 runs to 12 residues. The germline gives CDR1 SQVTM, CDR2 ANQGSEA.